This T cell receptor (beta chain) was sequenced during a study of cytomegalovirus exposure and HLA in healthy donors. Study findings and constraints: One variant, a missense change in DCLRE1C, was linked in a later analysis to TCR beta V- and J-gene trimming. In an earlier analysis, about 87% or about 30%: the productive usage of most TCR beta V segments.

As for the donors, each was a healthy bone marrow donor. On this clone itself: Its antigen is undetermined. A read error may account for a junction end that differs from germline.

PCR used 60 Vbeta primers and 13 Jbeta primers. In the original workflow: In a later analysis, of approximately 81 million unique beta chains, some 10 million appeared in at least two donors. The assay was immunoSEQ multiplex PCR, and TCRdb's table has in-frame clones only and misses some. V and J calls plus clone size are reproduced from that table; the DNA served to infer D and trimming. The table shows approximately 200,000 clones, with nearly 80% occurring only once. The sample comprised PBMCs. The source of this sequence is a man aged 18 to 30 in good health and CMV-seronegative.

The CDR3 loop is CASSLAEGLKETQYF. The CDR3 bases are TGTGCTAGCAGCTTAGCGGAGGGACTTAAAGAGACCCAGTACTTC. V is TRBV7-7 and J is TRBJ2-5, with D maybe TRBD2 (6 bases). The CDR3 is 15 amino acids. Germline V gene data show CDR1 as SSHAT and CDR2 as FNYEAQ (reference sequence).